One and the same sample provided the 27 T cell receptor beta chains below, sequenced in a study of blood T cell repertoires in COVID-19. Profiling relied on immunoSEQ multiplex PCR, and the TCRdb table lists in-frame clones only, not all of them. The table has around 250,000 clones, roughly 88% seen once. Material: peripheral blood. These receptor sequences come from a woman aged 25 to 39 with active or convalescent COVID-19.

The chain has TRBV2 and TRBJ1-5; D not certain. CDR1 SNHLY and CDR2 FYNNEI come from the germline V gene. Trimming pared 2 bases from V and 6 bases from J, leaving 8 bases between. The CDR3 sequence is 13 residues long. The CDR3 region is CASSEPGFQPQHF. For the CDR3, the DNA is TGTGCCAGCAGTGAACCGGGATTTCAGCCCCAGCATTTT.

The chain links TRBV6-4 to TRBJ2-2; 7 bases line up with TRBD1. This CDR3 has 13 amino acids. CDR1 is MRHNA and CDR2 is SNTAGT in the germline V gene. The V and J ends lost 4 bases and 6 bases, in that order; junction bases with no gene match: 2. CDR3 DNA: TGTGCCAGCAGTGGACAGGGTTCCGGGGAGCTGTTTTTT. Its protein is CASSGQGSGELFF.

V and J are TRBV19 and TRBJ1-4, with 7 bases identical to TRBD1. CDR1 is LNHDA, CDR2 SQIVND, per germline (reference sequence). The V and J ends lost 2 bases and 0 bases, in that order; junction bases with no gene match: 15. This CDR3 has 20 residues. CDR3 nucleotides: TGTGCCAGTAGTATATCTCTTGGGGCAGGCCAGGGGGCAACTAATGAAAAACTGTTTTTT. It specifies CASSISLGAGQGATNEKLFF.

The V gene is TRBV6-6, the J gene TRBJ1-2; the match to TRBD1 covers 10 bases. With V trimmed by 5 bases and J by 3 bases, 9 bases remained unmatched. CDR1 MNHNY and CDR2 SVGAGI come from the germline V gene (reference sequence). The CDR3 is made up of 16 amino acids. The CDR3, as DNA: TGTGCCAGCAGTACAAGACAGGGGGCGCGCGACTATGGCTACACCTTC. It yields the protein CASSTRQGARDYGYTF.

V usage is TRBV12-3 or TRBV12-4 and J usage is TRBJ1-1, with D possibly being TRBD1 (6 bases). The CDR3 covers 13 residues. Deletions cut 7 bases from V and 5 bases from J, with 14 bases between. The CDR3 region has the DNA TGTGCCAGCACCAGACAGGTAGTGACTGAAGCTTTCTTT. Translated, it gives CASTRQVVTEAFF.

This clone was found once. The V and J genes are TRBV5-1 and TRBJ1-5; 8 positions match TRBD1. Germline CDR1 reads SGHRS; CDR2 reads YFSETQ. CDR3 size: 15 residues. V shed 0 bases, J shed 3 bases, and the junction held 2 bases outside the gene matches. CDR3 nucleotide sequence: TGCGCCAGCAGCTTGGGGACAGGGACCAATCAGCCCCAGCATTTT. The encoded protein is CASSLGTGTNQPQHF. The full variable domain, its missing parts supplied by reference TRBV5-1 and TRBJ1-5, is KAGVTQTPRYLIKTRGQQVTLSCSPISGHRSVSWYQQTPGQGLQFLFEYFSETQRNKGNFPGRFSGRQFSNSRSEMNVSTLELGDSALYLCASSLGTGTNQPQHFGDGTRLSIL.

CDR3 region: CASSPRDRPYEQYF. CDR3 bases: TGTGCCAGCTCACCACGGGACAGACCCTACGAGCAGTACTTC. This chain joins TRBV18 and TRBJ2-7; 7 nucleotides match TRBD1. V gave up 1 base and J gave up 2 bases; unmatched junction bases: 2. Germline V gene lookup returns CDR1 KGHSH and CDR2 LQKENI. The CDR3 loop spans 14 amino acids.

This rearrangement joins TRBV29-1 to TRBJ1-1, with D tentatively TRBD1 (5 bases). Germline values: CDR1 SQVTM, CDR2 ANQGSEA. Trimming took off 6 bases at V and 11 bases at J, with 16 bases between the two ends. This CDR3 contains 11 residues. CDR3: CSVEGRGGAFF. CDR3 DNA sequence: TGCAGCGTCGAGGGGAGGGGTGGGGCTTTCTTT.

V and J are TRBV2 and TRBJ1-4, with 7 bases identical to TRBD1. The CDR3 length is 15 residues. CDR1 SNHLY and CDR2 FYNNEI come from the germline V gene. J gave up 8 bases and V 6 bases, and 12 bases lay outside the gene matches. The CDR3 reads CASRPNRGEGEKLFF. The CDR3 region has the DNA TGTGCCAGCAGACCTAACAGGGGCGAGGGGGAAAAACTGTTTTTT.

This clone was counted only a few times. V and J are TRBV29-1 and TRBJ1-3; 7 nucleotides align to TRBD1. This CDR3 has 11 residues. Germline lookup yields CDR1 SQVTM and CDR2 ANQGSEA. The J segment lost 8 bases and the V segment lost 8 bases, leaving 6 bases of the junction unmatched. Here the CDR3 reads CSSRQGDTIYF. CDR3 bases: TGCAGCTCCAGACAGGGAGACACCATATATTTT.

This chain joins TRBV5-1 and TRBJ1-1; D possibly corresponds to TRBD1 (5 bases). Germline-derived CDR1 and CDR2 are SGHRS and YFSETQ. The V end lost 4 bases, the J end lost 6 bases, and 13 bases lay between the germline ends. The CDR3 contains 13 residues. This chain's CDR3 is CASSPTGRAEAFF. The CDR3 DNA is TGCGCCAGCAGCCCCACCGGCAGGGCTGAAGCTTTCTTT.

The V gene is TRBV3-1 (or the pseudogene TRBV3-2), the J gene TRBJ2-1; 7 bases are shared with TRBD1. The J segment lost 7 bases and the V segment lost 1 base, leaving 7 bases of the junction unmatched. This CDR3 has 15 amino acids. Germline V gene lookup returns CDR1 LGHDT and CDR2 YNNKEL (reference sequence). CDR3 protein: CASSQVRGPGNEQFF. The CDR3 DNA sequence: TGTGCCAGCAGCCAAGTGAGGGGGCCAGGGAATGAGCAGTTCTTC.

The chain recombines TRBV3-1 (or the pseudogene TRBV3-2) with TRBJ2-5, with unresolved D. The CDR3 totals 15 residues. V lost 6 bases, J lost 4 bases, and 18 bases lay in between. Germline V CDR1 and CDR2: LGHDT, YNNKEL (reference sequence). The CDR3 here is CASSGNHQAVETQYF. CDR3 nucleotides: TGTGCCAGCAGTGGTAATCACCAGGCTGTAGAGACCCAGTACTTC.

As DNA, the CDR3 is TGTGCCAGCACCCCGGGACAGGGGTATGGCTACACCTTC. This encodes CASTPGQGYGYTF. The chain recombines TRBV12-3 or TRBV12-4 with TRBJ1-2, with TRBD1 identical over 10 bases. This CDR3 contains 13 residues. V shed 7 bases, J shed 5 bases, and the junction held 4 bases outside the gene matches.

The genes are TRBV6-1 and TRBJ1-1, with TRBD1 as a possible D gene (5 bases). The CDR3 runs to 14 residues. Trimming pared 6 bases from V and 6 bases from J, leaving 17 bases between. The germline V gene encodes CDR1 MNHNS and CDR2 SASEGT. In nucleotides, the CDR3 is TGTGCCAGCAGCTCTCTAAGCGGGGCGGCTGAAGCTTTCTTT. Protein: CASSSLSGAAEAFF.

V is TRBV4-3 and J is TRBJ2-7; TRBD2 agrees at 7 bases. The CDR3 consists of 16 residues. The germline V gene encodes CDR1 LGHNA and CDR2 YSLEER. V gave up 2 bases and J gave up 4 bases; unmatched junction bases: 11. The CDR3 protein is CASSQLAGGGVYEQYF. CDR3 nucleotide sequence: TGCGCCAGCAGCCAATTGGCGGGCGGGGGAGTGTACGAGCAGTACTTC.

The CDR3 DNA reads TGTGCCAGCAGCACGGGAGTTGAAGCTTTCTTT. Protein: CASSTGVEAFF. The chain is built from TRBV3-1 (or the pseudogene TRBV3-2) and TRBJ1-1, with D unresolved. The CDR3 is made up of 11 amino acids. Looked up from germline, CDR1 is LGHDT and CDR2 is YNNKEL (reference sequence). The V end was cut by 5 bases, the J end by 7 bases, with 8 bases between.

This clone has more than one count but fewer than ten. This chain uses TRBV27 with TRBJ2-7; weak D call: TRBD2 (5 bases). The CDR3 has 16 residues. The V end was cut by 6 bases, the J end by 7 bases, with 25 bases between. Germline V lookup: CDR1 MNHEY, CDR2 SMNVEV (reference sequence). CDR3 sequence reads: CASSQLTGMGVGEQYF. CDR3 in DNA: TGTGCCAGCAGCCAGCTCACCGGGATGGGCGTGGGTGAGCAGTACTTC.

The chain is built from TRBV5-5 and TRBJ1-2; D uncertain. Trimming removed 4 bases from V and 5 bases from J, with 9 bases in between. The CDR3 spans 12 residues. Germline CDR1 SGHKS, CDR2 YYEKEE (reference sequence). The CDR3 bases are TGTGCCAGCAGCCCCCGCGTTTATGGCTACACCTTC. This sequence encodes CASSPRVYGYTF.

The chain uses TRBV30 and TRBJ2-7; tentative D call: TRBD2 (5 bases). From germline, CDR1 is GTSNPN and CDR2 SVGIG (reference sequence). V dropped 3 bases and J dropped 2 bases, with 11 bases sitting between them. The length of the CDR3 is 13 residues. CDR3 nucleotides: TGTGCCTGGAGGGAGGAATCCGCCTACGAGCAGTACTTC. Translating it yields CAWREESAYEQYF.

The chain employs TRBV10-1 and TRBJ1-1; no reliable D call. Trimming took 2 bases from V and 2 from J, leaving 6 bases between them. The CDR3 length is 13 residues. CDR1 and CDR2 from the germline V gene are WNHNN and SYGVQD (reference sequence). The CDR3 reads CASSELRNTEAFF. The CDR3 DNA is TGCGCCAGCAGTGAGCTACGAAACACTGAAGCTTTCTTT.

The chain uses TRBV30 and TRBJ2-7, with a possible D match to TRBD1 (6 bases). Trimming removed 5 bases at V and 7 bases at J, with 12 bases between. The CDR3 contains 11 residues. Germline CDR1 and CDR2: GTSNPN and SVGIG (reference sequence). CDR3 nucleotide sequence: TGTGCCTGGTACAGGGTGGGGGAGCAGTACTTC. As protein: CAWYRVGEQYF. Looking up the rest from reference TRBV30 and TRBJ2-7 gives the full variable domain: SQTIHQWPATLVQPVGSPLSLECTVEGTSNPNLYWYRQAAGRGLQLLFYSVGIGQISSEVPQNLSASRPQDRQFILSSKKLLLSDSGFYLCAWYRVGEQYFGPGTRLTVT.

The chain employs TRBV10-3 and TRBJ1-5; TRBD1 matches 9 bases. The CDR3 covers 17 residues. In germline, CDR1 is ENHRY, CDR2 SYGVKD. The V gene end was trimmed by 5 bases and the J gene end by 1 base; junction bases not matched to a gene: 9. The CDR3 loop reads CAISPGTGTGSNQPQHF. The CDR3 nucleotides read TGTGCCATCAGTCCCGGGACAGGGACCGGGAGCAATCAGCCCCAGCATTTT.

The gene calls are TRBV6-5 and TRBJ1-6, with 7 nucleotides matching TRBD1. V lost 8 bases to trimming and J lost 7 bases; unmatched junction nucleotides: 8. The CDR3 has 14 residues. Germline assignment: CDR1 MNHEY and CDR2 SVGAGI. CDR3 sequence (DNA): TGTGCCAGCTTACAGGGGCAGTGGAATTCACCCCTCCACTTT. Protein sequence: CASLQGQWNSPLHF.

V and J are TRBV3-1 (or the pseudogene TRBV3-2) and TRBJ1-4; 7 bases map to TRBD1. CDR3 size: 16 residues. The V gene's germline CDR1 is LGHDT and CDR2 YNNKEL (reference sequence). Losses at the gene ends were 0 bases for V and 6 bases for J; bases not matched to a gene: 7. CDR3 in amino acids: CASSQENRDSHEKLFF. CDR3 bases: TGTGCCAGCAGCCAAGAAAACCGGGACAGTCATGAAAAACTGTTTTTT.

CDR3 amino acids: CASSRGPNTQYF. The CDR3 DNA follows: TGTGCCAGCTCCCGGGGTCCGAATACGCAGTATTTT. The chain uses TRBV6-5 and TRBJ2-3; D may be TRBD2 (5 bases). From germline, CDR1 is MNHEY and CDR2 SVGAGI. The CDR3 spans 12 residues. Trimming shortened V by 8 bases and J by 7 bases, and 13 bases separated the two germline ends.

The chain links TRBV7-2 to TRBJ1-2; no reliable D call. Germline lookup yields CDR1 SGHTA and CDR2 FQGNSA. With 0 bases removed from V and 0 bases from J, the gap between germline ends came to 11 bases. The length of the CDR3 is 16 residues. DNA of the CDR3: TGTGCCAGCAGCTTAGCGGCCGGCGGGTCTAACTATGGCTACACCTTC. Its translation: CASSLAAGGSNYGYTF. Full variable domain (rest looked up from reference TRBV7-2 and TRBJ1-2): GAGVSQSPSNKVTEKGKDVELRCDPISGHTALYWYRQSLGQGLEFLIYFQGNSAPDKSGLPSDRFSAERTGGSVSTLTIQRTQQEDSAVYLCASSLAAGGSNYGYTFGSGTRLTVV.